Included here is one T cell receptor beta chain sequence, with context. This specimen belongs to a study of blood T cell repertoires in COVID-19. Study at large: Samples came from the United States, Italy and Spain, spanning acute and convalescent COVID-19. PBMCs, B-cell-depleted T cells, or T cells provided the cDNA or gDNA that made up the material.

The protocol was immunoSEQ multiplex PCR, while the TCRdb copy is restricted to in-frame clones and leaves out a portion. Among a few hundred thousand clones listed, roughly 87% were seen once. This CDR3 spans 13 amino acids. Germline loops: CDR1 MNHEY, CDR2 SVGAGI. Trimming left V 7 bases short and J 3 bases short, with 9 bases between. The sample consisted of PBMCs or T cells enriched from blood (not recorded which). The chain joins TRBV6-5 to TRBJ1-4; D gene ambiguous. This sequence was found in a woman aged 25 to 45 who had recovered from COVID-19. Written as DNA, the CDR3 is TGTGCCAGCATGAGGAGTGCTAATGAAAAACTGTTTTTT. Translated, it gives CASMRSANEKLFF.